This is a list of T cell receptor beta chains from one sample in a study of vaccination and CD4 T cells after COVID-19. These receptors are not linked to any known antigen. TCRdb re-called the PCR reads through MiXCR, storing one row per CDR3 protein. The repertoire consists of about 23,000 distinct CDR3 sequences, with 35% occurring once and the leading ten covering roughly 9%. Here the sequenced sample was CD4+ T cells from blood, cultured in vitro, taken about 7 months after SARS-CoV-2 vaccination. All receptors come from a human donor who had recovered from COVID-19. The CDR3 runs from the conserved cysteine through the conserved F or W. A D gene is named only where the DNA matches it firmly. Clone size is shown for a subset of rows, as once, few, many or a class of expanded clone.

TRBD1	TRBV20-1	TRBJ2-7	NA	TGCAGTGCTAGAGAGGGGACAGGGGGATACGAGCAGTACTTC	CSAREGTGGYEQYF
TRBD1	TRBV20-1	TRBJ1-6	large	TGCAGTGACCCGGGACAGAGTTCACCCCTCCACTTT	CSDPGQSSPLHF
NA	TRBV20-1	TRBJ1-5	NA	TGCAGTGCTAGCCCCCTCAACCAGCCCCAGCATTTT	CSASPLNQPQHF
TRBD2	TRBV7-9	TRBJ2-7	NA	TGTGCCAGCAGCTCCTTAGCGGGAGGGCTGGGGGAGCAGTACTTC	CASSSLAGGLGEQYF
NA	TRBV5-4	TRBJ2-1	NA	TGTGCCAGCAGCTTGGGTGGGGCCGGGCCGGCCAATGAGCAGTTCTTC	CASSLGGAGPANEQFF
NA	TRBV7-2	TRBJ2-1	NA	TGTGCCAGCAGCTTATTACAGAGTAACAATGAGCAGTTCTTC	CASSLLQSNNEQFF
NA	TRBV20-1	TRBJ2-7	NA	TGCAGTGCTAGGCCCGGGTCGGGGGAGCAGTACTTC	CSARPGSGEQYF
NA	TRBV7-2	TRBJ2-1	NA	TGTGCCAGCAGAACAGGCCTATACGCTCAGGATGAGCAGTTCTTC	CASRTGLYAQDEQFF
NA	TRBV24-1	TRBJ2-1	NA	TGTGCCACCAGTGGCAAGGCGGATTCCTCCTACAATGAGCAGTTCTTC	CATSGKADSSYNEQFF
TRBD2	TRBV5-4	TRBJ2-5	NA	TGTGCCAGCAGCCCCCGACTAGCGGGGCTTCAAGAGACCCAGTACTTC	CASSPRLAGLQETQYF
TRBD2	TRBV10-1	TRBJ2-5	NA	TGCGCCAGCACTTCGACTAGCGGGAGCCAGGTGACCCAGTACTTC	CASTSTSGSQVTQYF
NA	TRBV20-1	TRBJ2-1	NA	TGCAGTGCCTCTACCGGGAATGAGCAGTTCTTC	CSASTGNEQFF
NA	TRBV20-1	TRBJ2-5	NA	TGCAGTGCTAGGCCCAAACCAGGGGTTGAGACCCAGTACTTC	CSARPKPGVETQYF
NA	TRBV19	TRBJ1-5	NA	TGTGCCAGTAGTCTTAGGGGCCAAATCCCGGCGGGACAGCCCCAGCATTTT	CASSLRGQIPAGQPQHF
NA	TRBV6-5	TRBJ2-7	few	TGTGCCAGCAGTTACGTGGCGGGCGCCTACGAGCAGTACTTC	CASSYVAGAYEQYF
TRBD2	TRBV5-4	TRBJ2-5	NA	TGTGCCAGCACCTCCGGGACTAGCGGGAGGGTTGGAGAGACCCAGTACTTC	CASTSGTSGRVGETQYF
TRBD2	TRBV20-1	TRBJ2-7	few	TGCAGTGCTAGAGATACAGCGGGAGTGTATGAGCAGTACTTC	CSARDTAGVYEQYF
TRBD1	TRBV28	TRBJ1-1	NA	TGTGCCAGCAGTTGGACAGGACGGAACACTGAAGCTTTCTTT	CASSWTGRNTEAFF
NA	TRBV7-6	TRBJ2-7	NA	TGTGCCAGCAGCCAAGCCCCAGGGGCCTACGAGCAGTACTTC	CASSQAPGAYEQYF
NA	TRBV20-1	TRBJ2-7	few	TGCAGTGCTAGAGTCGTGGGAGGACGGATAACCTACGAGCAGTACTTC	CSARVVGGRITYEQYF
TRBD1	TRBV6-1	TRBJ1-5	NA	TGTGCCAGCAGTGCACGGGGACAGGGTGATTGGCGACGCAATCAGCCCCAGCATTTT	CASSARGQGDWRRNQPQHF
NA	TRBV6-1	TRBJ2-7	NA	TGTGCCAGCAGGGACGACATAGCGAGAGGGGGGGAGTACGAGCAGTACTTC	CASRDDIARGGEYEQYF
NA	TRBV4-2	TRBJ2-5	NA	TGTGCCAGCAGCCGAGGACGGTACCAAGAGACCCAGTACTTC	CASSRGRYQETQYF
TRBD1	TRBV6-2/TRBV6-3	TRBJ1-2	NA	TGTGCCAGCAGTCTGGACAGGGCGAGCTATGGCTACACCTTC	CASSLDRASYGYTF
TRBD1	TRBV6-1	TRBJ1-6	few	TGTGCCAGCAGTCGACAGGGAGAGTCACCCCTCCACTTT	CASSRQGESPLHF
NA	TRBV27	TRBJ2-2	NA	TGTGCCAGCAGTATTCGAGCCGGGGAGCTGTTTTTT	CASSIRAGELFF
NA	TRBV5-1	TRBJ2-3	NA	TGCGCCAGCAGCTCAGATACGCAGTATTTT	CASSSDTQYF
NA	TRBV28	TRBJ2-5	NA	TGTGCCAGCAGCCACCTCGGGGAGACCCAGTACTTC	CASSHLGETQYF
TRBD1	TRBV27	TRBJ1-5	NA	TGTGCCAGCAGTTTTGACAGGGGAAACCAGCCCCAGCATTTT	CASSFDRGNQPQHF
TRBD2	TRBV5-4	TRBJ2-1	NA	TGTGCCAGCAGCCTAGCGGGGGATGGATGGCAGTTCTTC	CASSLAGDGWQFF
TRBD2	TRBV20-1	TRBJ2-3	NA	TGCAGTGCTACCCTAGCGGAGAACACAGATACGCAGTATTTT	CSATLAENTDTQYF
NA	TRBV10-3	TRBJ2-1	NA	TGTGCCATCAGTGAGTCTCGGGCTGAGCAGTTCTTC	CAISESRAEQFF
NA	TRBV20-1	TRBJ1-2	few	TGCAGTGCTACTTCGCCCGACAGTTCCATTGGCTACACCTTC	CSATSPDSSIGYTF
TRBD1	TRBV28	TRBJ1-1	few	TGTGCCAGCAGGGGAGAGGACAGGGAGGACACTGAAGCTTTCTTT	CASRGEDREDTEAFF
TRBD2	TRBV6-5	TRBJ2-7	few	TGTGCCAGCAGTTTAGCGGGAGGCTCCTACGAGCAGTACTTC	CASSLAGGSYEQYF
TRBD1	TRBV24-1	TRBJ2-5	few	TGTGCCACTAAGGACAGGGCCCAAGAGACCCAGTACTTC	CATKDRAQETQYF
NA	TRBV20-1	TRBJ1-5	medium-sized	TGCAGTGCTGCCTACAGGGATAGCAATCAGCCCCAGCATTTT	CSAAYRDSNQPQHF
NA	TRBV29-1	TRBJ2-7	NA	TGCAGCGTTGCCGGGGGTCAGAACGAGCAGTACTTC	CSVAGGQNEQYF
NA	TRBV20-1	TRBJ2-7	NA	TGCAGTGCTACACTCCCAAACTCCTACGAGCAGTACTTC	CSATLPNSYEQYF
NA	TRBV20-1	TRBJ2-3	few	TGCAGTGCTCCCATGGGGGGTACAGATACGCAGTATTTT	CSAPMGGTDTQYF
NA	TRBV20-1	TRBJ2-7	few	TGCAGTGCTAAAGGCTTGGGCTACCCTGACGAGCAGTACTTC	CSAKGLGYPDEQYF
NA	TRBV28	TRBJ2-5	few	TGTGCCAGCAGTTTGTCCGAGCAAGAGACCCAGTACTTC	CASSLSEQETQYF
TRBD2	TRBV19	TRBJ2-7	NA	TGTGCCAGTAGTATTATCCCCCAAGCGGGAGGGTACGAGCAGTACTTC	CASSIIPQAGGYEQYF
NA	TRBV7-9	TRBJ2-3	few	TGTGCCAGCAGCTTAGTATCCAGTGCAGATACGCAGTATTTT	CASSLVSSADTQYF
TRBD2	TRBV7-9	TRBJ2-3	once	TGTGCCAGCAGCTTAGCGGTGGCTAGCGGGAGGAAGGATACGCAGTATTTT	CASSLAVASGRKDTQYF